This TCR beta chain was profiled in a study of post-analysis software for immune sequencing data. Overall study context: Some patients lacked subtype; others had relapsing-remitting, secondary progressive or progressive-relapsing disease.

Unique molecular identifiers were carried by the TCR beta cDNA libraries. Input of about 0.9 to 10 million T cells yielded hundreds of thousands of cDNA molecules. TCRdb itself ran the PCR reads through MiXCR, one entry per CDR3 protein. Of about 380,000 distinct CDR3 sequences listed, around a third are singletons. In its sample, this clonotype was seen a few times. The antigen is not known. V gave up 4 bases and J gave up 1 base, with 13 bases separating them. This CDR3 is built from 15 residues. Germline lookup yields CDR1 SGHAT and CDR2 FQNNGV. Study-level findings and limits: Significantly lower normalized Chao1 diversity was found in patients with multiple sclerosis relative to controls. Higher frequency in patients than in controls was seen for five TRBV segments, with TRBV5-6, TRBV5-1 and TRBV20-1 among them. The authors found that F measure strongly co-clustered same-batch samples.

The receptor's source is a girl aged 10 to 17 with multiple sclerosis. The chain links TRBV11-2 to TRBJ2-5, with D hard to call. Sequencing was done on a sample of blood. For the CDR3, the DNA is TGTGCCAGCAGCTCGCTAACCGGACGCCAAGAGACCCAGTACTTC. This codes for CASSSLTGRQETQYF.